Listed below are T cell receptor beta chains from one sample, sequenced in a study of T-cell memory formation after mild COVID-19. TCRdb analysed the 5' RACE reads with MiXCR anew, one entry per CDR3 protein. Here the sample spans roughly 550,000 distinct CDR3 sequences, about a fifth being singletons. Sequenced input: PBMCs or a T cell subset sorted from them (not recorded which). These receptors all come from an adult woman who had mild COVID-19 (a few samples of this study predate the infection). Cell type and time point are not known. Each CDR3 is given with its conserved first and last residue. D genes are given only for firm matches. The size entry is marked missing in some rows and otherwise reads once, few, many or a size class.

J gene	clone size	D gene	V gene	CDR3 DNA	CDR3 protein
TRBJ2-3	few	TRBD1	TRBV12-3/TRBV12-4	TGTGCCAGCAGCCCAGGGGGCCTAGCAGATACGCAGTATTTT	CASSPGGLADTQYF
TRBJ2-7	many	.	TRBV7-6	TGTGCCAGCAGCTCTCTCACGAGGCCCGAGCAGTACTTC	CASSSLTRPEQYF
TRBJ2-7	few	TRBD2	TRBV5-1	TGCGCCAGCAGCTTGTTGGGACTAGCGGTCTACGAGCAGTACTTC	CASSLLGLAVYEQYF
TRBJ1-1	few	.	TRBV4-2	TGTGCCAGCAGCCAAGCCGGTGACAGGTTGAACACTGAAGCTTTCTTT	CASSQAGDRLNTEAFF
TRBJ1-6	many	.	TRBV12-3/TRBV12-4	TGTGCCAGCGGGCTCGGGGATAATTCACCCCTCCACTTT	CASGLGDNSPLHF
TRBJ2-5	many	TRBD2	TRBV7-8	TGTGCCAGCAGCCACCCACTAGCGGCCCAAGAGACCCAGTACTTC	CASSHPLAAQETQYF
TRBJ2-3	many	TRBD1	TRBV9	TGTGCCAGCAGCCTGGGACAGGCCCCTTACACAGATACGCAGTATTTT	CASSLGQAPYTDTQYF
TRBJ1-1	.	.	TRBV2	TGTGCCAGCAGGGATCTCCAGGGCCCGAACACTGAAGCTTTCTTT	CASRDLQGPNTEAFF
TRBJ2-5	.	.	TRBV19	TGTGCCAGTAGTACGAGACAGAAGGATGGTAACTTAGAGACCCAGTACTTC	CASSTRQKDGNLETQYF
TRBJ2-7	few	.	TRBV12-3/TRBV12-4	TGTGCCAGCAGTAAACGACGGGACCCCTCCTACGAGCAGTACTTC	CASSKRRDPSYEQYF
TRBJ2-3	few	.	TRBV7-9	TGTGCCAGCAGCTTAGGCACGCCGGCCTCCACAGATACGCAGTATTTT	CASSLGTPASTDTQYF
TRBJ2-1	.	TRBD2	TRBV9	TGTGCCAGCAGCCCTGGGGGAGGGACTAGCGGGTCAGCTGAGAAGTTCTTC	CASSPGGGTSGSAEKFF
TRBJ2-5	.	.	TRBV4-3	TGCGCCAGCAGCCAAGATCCTACCCTCCAAGAGACCCAGTACTTC	CASSQDPTLQETQYF
TRBJ2-5	few	.	TRBV25-1	TGTGCCAGCAGTGTATATGGGACATCAGAGACCCAGTACTTC	CASSVYGTSETQYF
TRBJ2-2	many	.	TRBV28	TGTGCCAGCACGGGCAGATCGAACACCGGGGAGCTGTTTTTT	CASTGRSNTGELFF
TRBJ2-5	.	.	TRBV24-1	TGTGCCACCAGTGCAAAAGAGACCCAGTACTTC	CATSAKETQYF
TRBJ2-7	.	.	TRBV4-3	TGCGCCAGCAGCCAAGATCAACGGCGCGGAGGGGCCTACGAGCAGTACTTC	CASSQDQRRGGAYEQYF
TRBJ2-7	.	.	TRBV4-3	TGCGCCAGCAGCCCGGAGAGATCCTCCTACGAGCAGTACTTC	CASSPERSSYEQYF
TRBJ2-5	few	.	TRBV29-1	TGCAGCGTTGTGTGGGCAGACCAAGAGACCCAGTACTTC	CSVVWADQETQYF
TRBJ2-3	.	TRBD1	TRBV29-1	TGCAGCGTTGAAGAAGGGGACAGGGTTTTCGATACGCAGTATTTT	CSVEEGDRVFDTQYF
TRBJ2-7	.	TRBD2	TRBV15	TGTGCCACCAGAGTGGGACTAGCGGGATCCAATGAGCAGTACTTC	CATRVGLAGSNEQYF
TRBJ2-1	.	TRBD2	TRBV7-6	TGTGCCAGCAGCTTAGCCAGCGGGGGGACCCGCCGATTCTTC	CASSLASGGTRRFF
TRBJ2-7	.	TRBD1	TRBV28	TGTGCCAGCAGACGCCATATACAGGGGGCCTCCTACGAGCAGTACTTC	CASRRHIQGASYEQYF
TRBJ2-7	many	.	TRBV12-3/TRBV12-4	TGTGCCAGCAGCCTCGAGCGGGCCACCTACGAGCAGTACTTC	CASSLERATYEQYF
TRBJ2-1	.	TRBD2	TRBV7-3	TGTGCCAGCAGCTTAAGCGGGGGGGCCGGTGAGCAGTTCTTC	CASSLSGGAGEQFF
TRBJ2-7	.	.	TRBV7-9	TGTGCCAGCAGCTTAAGGGGGAAACCCTACGAGCAGTACTTC	CASSLRGKPYEQYF
TRBJ2-7	few	.	TRBV6-5	TGTGCCAGCATACCTCAGTGGGGCGGGGACGAGCAGTACTTC	CASIPQWGGDEQYF
TRBJ1-6	few	.	TRBV20-1	TGCGGGGTTGGGGGTCCAGTGCCACCCCTCCACTTT	CGVGGPVPPLHF
TRBJ2-3	few	.	TRBV7-9	TGTGCCACCTCTCTAGGGAATGAAGATACGCAGTATTTT	CATSLGNEDTQYF
TRBJ1-1	.	.	TRBV7-6	TGTGCCAGCAGCACCCAAAGAGACACTGAAGCTTTCTTT	CASSTQRDTEAFF
TRBJ2-1	.	TRBD2	TRBV29-1	TGCAGCGTTTTGGGACTAGCGGGAAGATCCTACAATGAGCAGTTCTTC	CSVLGLAGRSYNEQFF
TRBJ2-7	many	.	TRBV7-7	TGTGCCAGCAGCTCTCCTCGGGGCGAGCAGTACTTC	CASSSPRGEQYF
TRBJ1-5	few	.	TRBV2	TGTGCCAGCACCCAGACCTCCAATAGCAATCAGCCCCAGCATTTT	CASTQTSNSNQPQHF
TRBJ2-2	.	.	TRBV21-1	TGTGCCAGCGTCGGGACGCAAACGAACACCGGGGAGCTGTTTTTT	CASVGTQTNTGELFF
TRBJ2-3	many	TRBD2	TRBV20-1	TGCAGTGCTAGTGGCACTAGCGGGCCAGATACGCAGTATTTT	CSASGTSGPDTQYF
TRBJ2-1	.	TRBD2	TRBV5-1	TGCGCCAGCAGCTCGGGACTAGCGGACATCCTGGGGCAAAATGAGCAGTTCTTC	CASSSGLADILGQNEQFF
TRBJ2-7	few	.	TRBV27	TGTGCCAGCAGTCCATATGGGGGCCTATTGGGCGAGCAGTACTTC	CASSPYGGLLGEQYF
TRBJ2-1	.	TRBD2	TRBV20-1	TGCAGTGCTAGAGGGACTCGGGGGAGGGCCGCGAATGAGCAGTTCTTC	CSARGTRGRAANEQFF
TRBJ1-1	few	.	TRBV12-3/TRBV12-4	TGTGCCAGCAGTCGGACAGTCATGAACACTGAAGCTTTCTTT	CASSRTVMNTEAFF
TRBJ2-7	many	TRBD1	TRBV19	TGTGCCAGTAGACCCGGGGACAGCTCCTACGAGCAGTACTTC	CASRPGDSSYEQYF
TRBJ2-5	many	.	TRBV5-1	TGCGCCAGCAGCAAAACAGGGAAAGAGACCCAGTACTTC	CASSKTGKETQYF
TRBJ2-5	.	.	TRBV6-2/TRBV6-3	TGTGCCAGCAGTTATTGGCGGGAGACCCAGTACTTC	CASSYWRETQYF
TRBJ2-2	.	.	TRBV7-2	TGTGCCAGCAGCTTGGCTCGGGACCTAGCCAACACCGGGGAGCTGTTTTTT	CASSLARDLANTGELFF
TRBJ2-4	.	.	TRBV11-2	TGTGCCAGCAGCTTAGATCTGGTCGAAAACATTCAGTACTTC	CASSLDLVENIQYF
TRBJ1-2	.	.	TRBV9	TGTGCCAGCAGCGTAGGCCGTGAGGCGGACTATGGCTACACCTTC	CASSVGREADYGYTF
TRBJ2-1	.	.	TRBV7-2	TGTGCCAGCAGCTTAGTAAGGGCGCCCAGGGCCAATGAGCAGTTCTTC	CASSLVRAPRANEQFF
TRBJ1-5	.	.	TRBV29-1	TGCAGCGTCTGGGGGGGCGGCAATCAGCCCCAGCATTTT	CSVWGGGNQPQHF
TRBJ2-7	.	TRBD2	TRBV9	TGTGCCAGCAGCGTAGCTACCGGGGTAGCGGGGGAGTACGAGCAGTACTTC	CASSVATGVAGEYEQYF
TRBJ1-1	few	.	TRBV6-6	TGTGCCAGCAGGGATGCGGGGCACCGGACTGAAGCTTTCTTT	CASRDAGHRTEAFF
TRBJ2-1	few	TRBD1	TRBV12-3/TRBV12-4	TGTGCCAGCAGCCCGAACAGGGGTTATAGTAATGAGCAGTTCTTC	CASSPNRGYSNEQFF
TRBJ2-7	many	.	TRBV5-1	TGCGCCAGCAGCATGGACAGCTACGAGCAGTACTTC	CASSMDSYEQYF
TRBJ2-2	.	TRBD2	TRBV6-5	TGTGCCAGCAGGGGACTAGCGGGGGCGAACACCGGGGAGCTGTTTTTT	CASRGLAGANTGELFF
TRBJ2-3	.	.	TRBV12-3/TRBV12-4	TGTGCCAGCGGGAATCCCTCATACCGCACAGATACGCAGTATTTT	CASGNPSYRTDTQYF
TRBJ1-1	few	TRBD1	TRBV20-1	TGCAGTGCTAACCGACAGGGGAGGGGTCAAAGGAACACTGAAGCTTTCTTT	CSANRQGRGQRNTEAFF
TRBJ2-1	many	.	TRBV6-2/TRBV6-3	TGTGCCAGCAGTTGGGTGGGAAGGTACAATGAGCAGTTCTTC	CASSWVGRYNEQFF
TRBJ2-6	.	TRBD2	TRBV5-5	TGTGCCAGCAGCTTAACTAGCGGGACATACTCTGGGGCCAACGTCCTGACTTTC	CASSLTSGTYSGANVLTF
TRBJ2-5	.	.	TRBV7-9	TGTGCCAGCAGCCCAGAGGAGGGGTCTCCCCGCGGTGAGACCCAGTACTTC	CASSPEEGSPRGETQYF